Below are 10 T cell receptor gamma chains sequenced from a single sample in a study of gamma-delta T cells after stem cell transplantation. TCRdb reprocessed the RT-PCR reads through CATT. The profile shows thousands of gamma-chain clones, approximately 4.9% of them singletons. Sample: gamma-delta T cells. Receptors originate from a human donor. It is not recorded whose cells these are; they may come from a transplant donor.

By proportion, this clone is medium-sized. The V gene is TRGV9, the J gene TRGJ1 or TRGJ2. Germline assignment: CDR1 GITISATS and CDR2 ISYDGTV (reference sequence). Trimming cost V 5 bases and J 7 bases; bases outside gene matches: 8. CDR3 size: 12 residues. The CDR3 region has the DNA TGTGCCTTGTGGGCGGATAGATATAAGAAACTCTTT. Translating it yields CALWADRYKKLF.

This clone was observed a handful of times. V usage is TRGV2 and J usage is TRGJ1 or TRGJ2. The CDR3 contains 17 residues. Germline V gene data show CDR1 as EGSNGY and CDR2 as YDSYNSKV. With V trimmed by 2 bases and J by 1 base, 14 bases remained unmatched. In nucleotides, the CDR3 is TGTGCCACCTGGGACGCCCTTTTCCGGATTAATTATTATAAGAAACTCTTT. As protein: CATWDALFRINYYKKLF.

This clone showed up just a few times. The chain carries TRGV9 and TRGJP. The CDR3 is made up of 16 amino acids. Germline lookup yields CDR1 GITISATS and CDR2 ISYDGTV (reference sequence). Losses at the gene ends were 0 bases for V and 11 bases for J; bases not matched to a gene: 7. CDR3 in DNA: TGTGCCTTGTGGGAGGTGCTGATGGTGGGCAAAAAAATCAAGGTATTT. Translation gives CALWEVLMVGKKIKVF.

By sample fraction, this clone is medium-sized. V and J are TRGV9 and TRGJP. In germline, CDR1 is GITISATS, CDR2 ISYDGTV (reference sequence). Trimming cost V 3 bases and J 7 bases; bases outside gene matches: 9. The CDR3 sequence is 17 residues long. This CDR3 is CALWEPWTELGKKIKVF. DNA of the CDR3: TGTGCCTTGTGGGAGCCTTGGACGGAGTTGGGCAAAAAAATCAAGGTATTT.

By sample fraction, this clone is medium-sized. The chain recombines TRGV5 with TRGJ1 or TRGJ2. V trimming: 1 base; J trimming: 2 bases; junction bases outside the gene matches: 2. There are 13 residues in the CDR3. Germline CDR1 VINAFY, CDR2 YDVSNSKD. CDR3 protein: CATWDRDYYKKLF. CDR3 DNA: TGTGCCACCTGGGACAGAGATTATTATAAGAAACTCTTT.

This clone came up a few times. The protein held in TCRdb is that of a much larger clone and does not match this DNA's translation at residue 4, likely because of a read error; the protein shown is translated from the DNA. DNA for the CDR3: TGTGCCACCTGTGACAGGCCATGGGATTATAAGAAACTCTTT. Amino acids: CATCDRPWDYKKLF. The chain combines TRGV3 with TRGJ1 or TRGJ2. There are 14 residues in the CDR3. Germline V CDR1 and CDR2: VTNTFY, YDVSTARD (reference sequence).

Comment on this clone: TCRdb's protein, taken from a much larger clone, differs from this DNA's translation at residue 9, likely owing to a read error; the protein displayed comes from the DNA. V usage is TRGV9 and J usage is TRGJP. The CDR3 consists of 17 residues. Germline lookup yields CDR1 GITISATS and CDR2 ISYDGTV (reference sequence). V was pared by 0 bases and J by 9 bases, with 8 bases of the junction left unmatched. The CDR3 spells CALWEVQGGLGKKIKVF. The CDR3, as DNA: TGTGCCTTGTGGGAGGTGCAAGGAGGGTTGGGCAAAAAAATCAAGGTATTT.

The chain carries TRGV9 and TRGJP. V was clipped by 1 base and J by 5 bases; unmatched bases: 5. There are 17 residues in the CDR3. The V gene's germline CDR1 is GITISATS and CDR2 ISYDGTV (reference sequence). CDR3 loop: CALWEVLEELGKKIKVF. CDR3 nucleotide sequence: TGTGCCTTGTGGGAGGTCCTGGAAGAGTTGGGCAAAAAAATCAAGGTATTT.

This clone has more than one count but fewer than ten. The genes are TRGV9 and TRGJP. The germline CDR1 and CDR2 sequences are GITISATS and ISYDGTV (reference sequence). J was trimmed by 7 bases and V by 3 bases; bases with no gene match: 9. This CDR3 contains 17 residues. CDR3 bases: TGTGCCTTGTGGGAGACACTCCCGGAGTTGGGCAAAAAAATCAAGGTATTT. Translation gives CALWETLPELGKKIKVF.

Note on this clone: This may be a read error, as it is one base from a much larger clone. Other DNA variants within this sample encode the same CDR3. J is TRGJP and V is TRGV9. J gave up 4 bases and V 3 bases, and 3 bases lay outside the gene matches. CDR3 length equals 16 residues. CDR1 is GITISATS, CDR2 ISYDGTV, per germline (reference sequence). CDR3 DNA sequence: TGTGCCTTGTGGGAGCTTCAAGAGTTGGGCAAAAAAATCAAGGTATTT. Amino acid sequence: CALWELQELGKKIKVF.